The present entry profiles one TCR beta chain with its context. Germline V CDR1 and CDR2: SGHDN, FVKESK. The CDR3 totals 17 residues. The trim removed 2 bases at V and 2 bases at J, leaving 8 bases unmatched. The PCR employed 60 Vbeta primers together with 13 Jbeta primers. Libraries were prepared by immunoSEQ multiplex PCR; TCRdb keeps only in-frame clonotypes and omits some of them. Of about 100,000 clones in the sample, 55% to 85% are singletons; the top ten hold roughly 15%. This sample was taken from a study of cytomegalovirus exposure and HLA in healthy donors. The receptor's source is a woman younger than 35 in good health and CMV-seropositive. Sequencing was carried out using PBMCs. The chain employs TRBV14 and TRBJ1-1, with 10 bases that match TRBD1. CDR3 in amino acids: CASSQNDRGRFNTEAFF. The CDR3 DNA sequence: TGTGCCAGCAGCCAAAACGACAGGGGGCGATTTAACACTGAAGCTTTCTTT.